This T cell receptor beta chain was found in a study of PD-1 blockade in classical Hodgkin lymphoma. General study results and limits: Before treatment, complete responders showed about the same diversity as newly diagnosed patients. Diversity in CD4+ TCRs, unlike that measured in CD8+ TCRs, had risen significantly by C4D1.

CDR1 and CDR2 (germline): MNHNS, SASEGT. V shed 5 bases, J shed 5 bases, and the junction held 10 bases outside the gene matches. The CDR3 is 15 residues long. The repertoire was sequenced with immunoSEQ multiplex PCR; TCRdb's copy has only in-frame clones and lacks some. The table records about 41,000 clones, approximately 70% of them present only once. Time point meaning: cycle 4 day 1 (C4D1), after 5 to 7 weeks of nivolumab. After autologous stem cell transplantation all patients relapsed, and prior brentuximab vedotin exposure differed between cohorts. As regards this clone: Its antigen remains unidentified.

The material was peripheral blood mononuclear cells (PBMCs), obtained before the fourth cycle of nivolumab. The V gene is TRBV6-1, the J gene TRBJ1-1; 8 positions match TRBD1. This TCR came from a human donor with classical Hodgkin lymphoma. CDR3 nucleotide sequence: TGTGCCAGCAGTTTGGGGCAGGGGGCAGGGACTGAAGCTTTCTTT. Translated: CASSLGQGAGTEAFF.